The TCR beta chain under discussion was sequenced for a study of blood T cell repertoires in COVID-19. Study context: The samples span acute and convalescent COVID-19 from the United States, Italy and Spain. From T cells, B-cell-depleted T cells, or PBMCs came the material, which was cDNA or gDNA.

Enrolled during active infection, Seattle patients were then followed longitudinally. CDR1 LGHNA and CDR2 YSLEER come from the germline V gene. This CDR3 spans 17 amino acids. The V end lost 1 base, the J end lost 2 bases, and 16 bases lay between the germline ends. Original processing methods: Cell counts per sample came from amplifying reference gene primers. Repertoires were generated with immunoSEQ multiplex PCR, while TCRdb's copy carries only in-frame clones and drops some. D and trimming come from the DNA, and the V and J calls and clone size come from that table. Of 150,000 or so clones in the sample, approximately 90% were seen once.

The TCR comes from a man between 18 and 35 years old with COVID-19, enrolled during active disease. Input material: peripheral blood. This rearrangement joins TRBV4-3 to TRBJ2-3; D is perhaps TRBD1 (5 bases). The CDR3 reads CASSQVAEKGYTDTQYF. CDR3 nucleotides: TGCGCCAGCAGCCAAGTTGCGGAGAAGGGGTACACAGATACGCAGTATTTT.